The present entry profiles one T cell receptor (beta chain) with its context. Its antigen is unidentified. Primers: 60 Vbeta forward and 13 Jbeta reverse. Some clones are missing from TCRdb's copy, which holds only in-frame ones; the method was immunoSEQ multiplex PCR. The sample table includes 40,000 to 60,000 clones. This entry is derived from a study of cytomegalovirus exposure and HLA in healthy donors. General study points: Reportedly, cytomegalovirus status was diagnosed with high sensitivity and specificity. Three CMV-associated chains were confirmed in vitro to be specific for CMV antigens. Cytomegalovirus association was listed for 170 or so TCR beta chains.

There are 12 residues in the CDR3. V was pared by 5 bases and J by 5 bases, with 13 bases between. Germline V lookup: CDR1 GTSNPN, CDR2 SVGIG (reference sequence). The rearrangement links TRBV30 to TRBJ2-7, with D perhaps TRBD2 (6 bases). Specimen: PBMCs. This clonotype was sampled from a middle-aged man in good health and CMV-seropositive. CDR3 sequence (DNA): TGTGCCTGGGGGGACTCCCGGAACGAGCAGTACTTC. Protein sequence: CAWGDSRNEQYF.